This TCR beta chain stems from a study of OX40 agonist ivuxolimab in advanced cancers. Study information: Of the patients, three showed partial responses, one with hepatocellular carcinoma and two with cutaneous melanoma.

For this clone: Its antigen is unknown.

The CDR3 is 15 amino acids. Germline CDR1 SGHAT, CDR2 FQNNGV. J gave up 0 bases and V 4 bases, and 5 bases lay outside the gene matches. Study-wide results and limits: CD8+ T cells were the subset that, on average, had more expanded clones than CD4+.

The repertoire was sequenced with immunoSEQ multiplex PCR; TCRdb's copy has only in-frame clones and lacks some. The sample has tens of thousands of clones, roughly 90% seen once. The chain employs TRBV11-2 and TRBJ1-2; 7 nucleotides match TRBD1. The source was CD4+ or CD8+ T cells sorted from blood, collected in a trial of the OX40 agonist ivuxolimab. The sequence was obtained from an adult with an advanced solid tumor such as melanoma, head and neck, liver or kidney cancer. As DNA, the CDR3 is TGTGCCAGCAGCTCCCTGACAGGGCCTAACTATGGCTACACCTTC. Translated, it gives CASSSLTGPNYGYTF.